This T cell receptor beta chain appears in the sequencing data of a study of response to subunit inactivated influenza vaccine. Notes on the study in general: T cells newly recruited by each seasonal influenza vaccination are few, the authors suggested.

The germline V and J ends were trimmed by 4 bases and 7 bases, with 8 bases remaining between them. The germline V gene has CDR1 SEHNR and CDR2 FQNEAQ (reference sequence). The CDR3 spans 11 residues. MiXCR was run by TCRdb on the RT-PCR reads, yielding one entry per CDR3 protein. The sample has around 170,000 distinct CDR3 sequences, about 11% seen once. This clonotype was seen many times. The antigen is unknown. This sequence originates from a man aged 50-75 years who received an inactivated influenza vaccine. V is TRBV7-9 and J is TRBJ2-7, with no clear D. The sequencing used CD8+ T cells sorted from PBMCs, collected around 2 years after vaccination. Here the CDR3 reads CASSSSGEQYF. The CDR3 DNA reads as TGTGCCAGCAGCTCCTCCGGGGAGCAGTACTTC. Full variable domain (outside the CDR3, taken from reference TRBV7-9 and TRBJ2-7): DTGVSQNPRHKITKRGQNVTFRCDPISEHNRLYWYRQTLGQGPEFLTYFQNEAQLEKSRLLSDRFSAERPKGSFSTLEIQRTEQGDSAMYLCASSSSGEQYFGPGTRLTVT.